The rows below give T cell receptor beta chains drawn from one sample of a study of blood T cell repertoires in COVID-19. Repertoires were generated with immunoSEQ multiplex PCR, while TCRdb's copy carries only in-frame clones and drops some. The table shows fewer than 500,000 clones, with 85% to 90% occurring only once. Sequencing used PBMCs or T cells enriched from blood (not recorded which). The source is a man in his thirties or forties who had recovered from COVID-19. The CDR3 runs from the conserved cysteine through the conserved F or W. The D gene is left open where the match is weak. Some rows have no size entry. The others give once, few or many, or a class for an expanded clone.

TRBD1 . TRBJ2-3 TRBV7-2 CASSLMAGGVTDTQYF TGTGCCAGCAGCTTAATGGCAGGGGGCGTCACAGATACGCAGTATTTT
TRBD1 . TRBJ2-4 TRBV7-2 CASSLAPPGQGNIQYF TGTGCCAGCAGCTTAGCCCCACCGGGACAGGGGAACATTCAGTACTTC
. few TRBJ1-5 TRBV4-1 CASSQGGDGRNQPQHF TGCGCCAGCAGCCAAGGGGGGGACGGGCGCAATCAGCCCCAGCATTTT
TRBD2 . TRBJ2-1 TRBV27 CASTVSGSRYNEQFF TGTGCCAGCACCGTCAGCGGGAGCCGCTACAATGAGCAGTTCTTC
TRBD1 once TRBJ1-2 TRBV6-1 CASSEVGQGSGYTF TGTGCCAGCAGTGAAGTAGGACAGGGTTCTGGCTACACCTTC
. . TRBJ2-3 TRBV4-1 CASSPQYRVPSTDTQYF TGCGCCAGCAGCCCACAATACCGGGTACCTAGCACAGATACGCAGTATTTT
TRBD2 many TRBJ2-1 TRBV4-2 CASSLTSGMPDNEQFF TGTGCCAGCAGCTTGACTAGCGGGATGCCTGATAATGAGCAGTTCTTC
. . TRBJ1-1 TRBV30 CAWRTLMNTEAFF TGTGCCTGGAGGACATTAATGAACACTGAAGCTTTCTTT
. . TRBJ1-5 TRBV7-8 CASSLGTVGLNQPQHF TGTGCCAGCAGCTTAGGGACAGTTGGTCTTAATCAGCCCCAGCATTTT
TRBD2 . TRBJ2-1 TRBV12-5 CASGLRLAEGEQFF TGTGCTAGTGGTTTGAGGCTAGCGGAGGGTGAGCAGTTCTTC
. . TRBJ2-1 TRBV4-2 CASSQAGSPNSYNEQFF TGTGCCAGCAGCCAAGCCGGGAGCCCCAATTCCTACAATGAGCAGTTCTTC
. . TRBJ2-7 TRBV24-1 CATSDPGQSYEQYF TGTGCCACCAGTGATCCTGGACAGAGCTACGAGCAGTACTTC
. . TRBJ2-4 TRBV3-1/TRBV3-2 CASSLHGGEDIQYF TGTGCCAGCAGCCTCCACGGCGGAGAGGACATTCAGTACTTC
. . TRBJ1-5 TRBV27 CASSLVRDRPGNQPQHF TGTGCCAGCAGTTTGGTTCGTGACAGACCAGGCAATCAGCCCCAGCATTTT
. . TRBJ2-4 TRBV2 CASSVSNIQYF TGTGCCAGCAGTGTATCAAACATTCAGTACTTC
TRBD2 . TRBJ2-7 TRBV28 CASSEIAGGLYEQYF TGTGCCAGCAGTGAAATAGCGGGAGGACTCTACGAGCAGTACTTC
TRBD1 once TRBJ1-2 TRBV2 CASSTRDRSFYGYTF TGTGCCAGCAGTACCCGGGACAGAAGCTTTTATGGCTACACCTTC
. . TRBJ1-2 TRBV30 CAGGNYGYTF TGTGCCGGCGGGAACTATGGCTACACCTTC
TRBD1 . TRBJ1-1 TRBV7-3 CASSLTPLGRGLTEAFF TGTGCCAGCAGCTTAACCCCTCTCGGCAGGGGGCTTACTGAAGCTTTCTTT
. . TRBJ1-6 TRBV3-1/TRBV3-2 CASNYRGAGSPLHF TGTGCCAGCAACTACCGGGGGGCAGGTTCACCCCTCCACTTT
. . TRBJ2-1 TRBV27 CASSSTSFLRELVINEQFF TGTGCCAGCAGTTCGACCTCGTTTCTACGGGAGCTCGTTATCAATGAGCAGTTCTTC
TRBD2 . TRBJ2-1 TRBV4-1 CASSQTSGRIEQFF TGCGCCAGCAGCCAAACTAGCGGGAGGATTGAGCAGTTCTTC
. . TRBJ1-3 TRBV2 CASSVAEYPSGNTIYF TGTGCCAGCAGTGTTGCGGAGTATCCGTCTGGAAACACCATATATTTT
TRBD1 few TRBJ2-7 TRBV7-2 CASSLGDRGIFEQYF TGTGCCAGCAGCTTAGGAGACAGGGGAATTTTCGAGCAGTACTTC
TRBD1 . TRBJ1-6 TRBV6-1 CASSEQGAWGEHSPLHF TGTGCCAGCAGTGAACAGGGGGCCTGGGGGGAACATTCACCCCTCCACTTT
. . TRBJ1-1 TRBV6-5 CASSSQGIGEAFF TGTGCCAGCAGTTCCCAGGGGATCGGGGAAGCTTTCTTT
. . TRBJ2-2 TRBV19 CASSMPFDGPGELFF TGTGCCAGTAGTATGCCCTTTGATGGGCCCGGGGAGCTGTTTTTT
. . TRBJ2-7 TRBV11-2 CASSLGGAAYEQYF TGTGCCAGCAGCTTAGGAGGCGCAGCGTACGAGCAGTACTTC
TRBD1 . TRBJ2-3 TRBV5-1 CASSLDRGRSDTQYF TGCGCCAGCAGCTTGGACAGGGGGCGTTCAGATACGCAGTATTTT
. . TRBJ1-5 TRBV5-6 CASSLRGGGNQPQHF TGTGCCAGCAGCTTACGTGGAGGTGGCAATCAGCCCCAGCATTTT
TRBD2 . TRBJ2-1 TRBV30 CAWSRAGVNEQFF TGTGCCTGGAGTCGAGCGGGAGTCAATGAGCAGTTCTTC
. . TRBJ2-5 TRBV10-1 CASSESREAGETQYF TGCGCCAGCAGTGAGTCAAGGGAGGCGGGGGAGACCCAGTACTTC
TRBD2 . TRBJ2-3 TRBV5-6 CASSLVSSGTSTDTQYF TGTGCCAGCAGCTTGGTTTCTAGCGGGACCAGCACAGATACGCAGTATTTT
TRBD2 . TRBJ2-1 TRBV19 CASIQTSGFSNEQFF TGTGCCAGTATCCAGACTAGCGGGTTCAGCAATGAGCAGTTCTTC
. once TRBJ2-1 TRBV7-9 CASLGGNSYNEQFF TGTGCCAGCCTCGGCGGTAACTCCTACAATGAGCAGTTCTTC
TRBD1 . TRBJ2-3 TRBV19 CASSIVEDRVSTDTQYF TGTGCCAGTAGTATAGTAGAGGACAGGGTCAGCACAGATACGCAGTATTTT
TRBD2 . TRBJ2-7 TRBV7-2 CAILSGSSIYEQYF TGTGCCATCCTTAGCGGGAGTTCGATCTACGAGCAGTACTTC
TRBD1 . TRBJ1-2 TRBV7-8 CASSLKGGNGYTF TGTGCCAGCAGCTTAAAAGGGGGCAATGGCTACACCTTC
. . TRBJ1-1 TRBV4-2 CASSQGEGSTEAFF TGTGCCAGCAGCCAAGGTGAAGGGAGCACTGAAGCTTTCTTT
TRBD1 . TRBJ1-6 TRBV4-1 CASSPLRTGSVSPLHF TGCGCCAGCAGCCCCCTACGGACAGGGTCAGTGTCACCCCTCCACTTT
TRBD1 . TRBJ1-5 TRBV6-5 CASSRTGNRDQPQHF TGTGCCAGCAGCAGGACAGGGAATAGGGATCAGCCCCAGCATTTT
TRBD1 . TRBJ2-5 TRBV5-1 CASSLDEGAQETQYF TGCGCCAGCAGCTTGGACGAGGGGGCCCAAGAGACCCAGTACTTC
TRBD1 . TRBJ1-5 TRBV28 CASSLDRARSQPQHF TGTGCCAGCAGCCTGGACAGGGCCCGAAGTCAGCCCCAGCATTTT
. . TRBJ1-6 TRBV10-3 CATRTDSGNSPLHF TGTGCCACCCGGACGGACAGTGGTAATTCACCCCTCCACTTT